This is a list of T cell receptor beta chains from one sample in a study of T cells in Graves' hyperthyroidism and ophthalmopathy. Each CDR3 protein is one row after TCRdb ran MiXCR on the multiplex PCR reads. The sample holds about 640,000 distinct CDR3 sequences, 20% seen once. Material: blood. These receptors were obtained from a young man with Graves' ophthalmopathy. Each CDR3 is given with its conserved first and last residue. D genes are given only for firm matches. Only part of the rows carry a size: once, few, many, or a class if the clone is expanded.

TRBV2	TRBD1	TRBJ2-2	.	CASIGTGVGELFF	TGTGCCAGCATCGGAACAGGGGTCGGGGAGCTGTTTTTT
TRBV11-3	.	TRBJ2-5	many	CASSLDGTHQETQYF	TGTGCCAGCAGCTTAGACGGGACTCACCAAGAGACCCAGTACTTC
TRBV15	TRBD1	TRBJ1-5	few	CATSRGLQGGPQHF	TGTGCCACCAGCAGAGGACTTCAGGGGGGACCCCAGCATTTT
TRBV7-2	.	TRBJ1-2	.	CASRPGGSGGYTF	TGTGCCAGCCGACCTGGGGGGTCTGGAGGCTACACCTTC
TRBV20-1	.	TRBJ2-1	.	CRLDTSYNEQFF	TGCAGATTAGATACTTCCTACAATGAGCAGTTCTTC
TRBV7-9	TRBD1	TRBJ1-1	.	CASKAQGGQTEAFF	TGTGCCAGCAAGGCCCAAGGGGGCCAGACTGAAGCTTTCTTT
TRBV19	TRBD2	TRBJ2-1	.	CASSIALAGAIEQFF	TGTGCCAGTAGTATCGCCCTAGCGGGAGCGATTGAGCAGTTCTTC
TRBV28	TRBD1	TRBJ2-7	many	CASSRTGVGYEQYF	TGTGCCAGCAGTAGGACAGGGGTGGGCTACGAGCAGTACTTC
TRBV4-2	TRBD1	TRBJ1-5	many	CASSQMTGGNQPQHF	TGTGCCAGCAGCCAAATGACAGGGGGCAATCAGCCCCAGCATTTT
TRBV18	.	TRBJ2-7	.	CASSPPGLGRAAPHEQYF	TGTGCCAGCTCACCACCGGGCCTCGGGAGAGCAGCCCCCCACGAGCAGTACTTC
TRBV5-4	TRBD1	TRBJ2-7	.	CASSLLSGTGGYEQYF	TGTGCCAGCAGCTTGTTGTCCGGGACAGGGGGCTACGAGCAGTACTTC
TRBV4-3	TRBD1	TRBJ1-4	few	CASSHRGQGDEKLFF	TGCGCCAGCAGCCACCGGGGACAGGGAGATGAAAAACTGTTTTTT
TRBV6-1	TRBD1	TRBJ2-3	.	CASTSGTGRVATQYF	TGTGCCAGCACTTCAGGGACAGGGCGAGTCGCTACGCAGTATTTT
TRBV20-1	TRBD2	TRBJ2-1	.	CSARDVLAGLNEQFF	TGCAGTGCTAGAGATGTACTAGCGGGGCTCAATGAGCAGTTCTTC
TRBV9	TRBD2	TRBJ2-1	few	CASSTPGLAGGPVDGEQFF	TGTGCCAGCAGCACCCCGGGACTAGCGGGAGGTCCCGTTGACGGTGAGCAGTTCTTC
TRBV29-1	.	TRBJ2-1	.	CSPIQVQYNEQFF	TGCAGCCCTATACAAGTCCAATACAATGAGCAGTTCTTC
TRBV11-2	.	TRBJ2-7	many	CASSSYTPWEQYF	TGTGCCAGCAGCTCCTACACTCCCTGGGAGCAGTACTTC
TRBV6-5	.	TRBJ2-7	few	CASSYSGTLSEQYF	TGTGCCAGCAGTTACTCGGGGACATTAAGCGAGCAGTACTTC
TRBV29-1	.	TRBJ2-1	few	CSVDGETYNEQFF	TGCAGCGTTGATGGAGAGACGTACAATGAGCAGTTCTTC
TRBV19	TRBD1	TRBJ1-1	.	CASSIGWSLGTGAAEAFF	TGTGCCAGTAGTATTGGATGGTCATTAGGGACAGGGGCCGCTGAAGCTTTCTTT
TRBV29-1	TRBD1	TRBJ1-2	many	CSVETRDSGGYTF	TGCAGCGTTGAAACCCGGGACAGTGGGGGCTACACCTTC
TRBV6-1	.	TRBJ2-1	many	CASTDIWTRSGDEQFF	TGTGCCAGCACCGATATTTGGACGAGGTCGGGGGATGAGCAGTTCTTC
TRBV7-8	.	TRBJ2-7	.	CASSSRRTPGDEQYF	TGTGCCAGCAGCTCTCGACGGACTCCCGGCGACGAGCAGTACTTC
TRBV12-3/TRBV12-4	TRBD1	TRBJ2-2	many	CASSLDRGYTGELFF	TGTGCCAGCAGTTTAGACAGGGGGTACACCGGGGAGCTGTTTTTT
TRBV12-3/TRBV12-4	.	TRBJ1-3	few	CASSLSGHSGNTIYF	TGTGCCAGCAGTTTATCGGGCCACTCTGGAAACACCATATATTTT
TRBV13	.	TRBJ2-5	.	CASSPDRSQETQYF	TGTGCCAGCAGCCCCGACAGGAGCCAAGAGACCCAGTACTTC
TRBV13	.	TRBJ2-5	.	CASSIQGPQETQYF	TGTGCCAGCAGTATTCAGGGGCCCCAAGAGACCCAGTACTTC
TRBV7-8	TRBD2	TRBJ2-1	many	CASSLIAGDNNEQFF	TGTGCCAGCAGCTTAATAGCGGGAGACAACAATGAGCAGTTCTTC
TRBV7-8	TRBD1	TRBJ1-2	few	CASSARTGGGYTF	TGTGCCAGCAGCGCGAGGACAGGCGGTGGCTACACCTTC
TRBV7-2	.	TRBJ2-5	many	CASSPSHETQYF	TGTGCCAGCAGCCCCAGTCATGAGACCCAGTACTTC
TRBV6-1	.	TRBJ1-1	few	CASPGAMNTEAFF	TGTGCCAGTCCAGGGGCCATGAACACTGAAGCTTTCTTT